The source of this TCR beta chain is a study of blood T cell repertoires in COVID-19. Study-level background: PBMCs, B-cell-depleted T cells, or T cells were the source of the cDNA or gDNA that made up the material.

J gave up 3 bases and V 2 bases, and 4 bases lay outside the gene matches. Germline V gives CDR1 SGHAT, CDR2 FQNNGV. The CDR3 consists of 14 residues. Followed longitudinally, the Seattle patients had been enrolled during active infection. Original methodology: Counts of nucleated cells, estimated from reference gene primer amplification, were obtained. Some clones are missing from TCRdb's copy, which holds only in-frame ones; the method was immunoSEQ multiplex PCR. That table furnishes V, J and clone size, whereas the DNA furnished D and trimming. This table has 250,000 to 300,000 clones, around 85% appearing once.

V gene TRBV11-2 combines with J gene TRBJ2-7; TRBD2 matches at 7 bases. The source material was peripheral blood. The clonotype comes from a woman aged 30 to 39 with COVID-19, enrolled during active disease. This CDR3 is CASSLSSGDYEQYF. The CDR3 DNA follows: TGTGCCAGCAGCTTATCAAGCGGGGACTACGAGCAGTACTTC.